This T cell receptor (beta chain) was sequenced during a study of blood T cell repertoires in COVID-19 (TCRdb year 2020). Concerning the study at large: Samples from collaborators originated in the United States, Italy and Spain and spanned both the acute and convalescent phases of COVID-19. The material from the prospective study consisted of cDNA or gDNA derived from T cells, B-cell-depleted T cells, or PBMCs. The dataset comprised deeply sampled blood TCRbeta repertoires from subjects exposed to, actively infected with, or recovered from COVID-19. The repertoires were released in a freely available public database meant as a resource for research on the immune response to SARS-CoV-2. Samples were obtained from the ongoing ImmuneRACE study (first 160 participants) and from 1,200 or so subjects provided by 6 global collaborators. The sample metadata nearly always contained a de-identified subject ID, COVID-19 status, age in years and sex. HLA class I and class II types, where available, came from metadata supplied by the sample provider rather than from assay-based typing.

What the research found in general, with its limitations: The amount of clinical and demographic metadata varied by source and participant and was provided uncurated.

In regard to this clone: Its antigen remains unidentified. The record has no base qualities; no much larger clone is one base away.

CDR1 and CDR2 (MNHEY, SMNVEV) derive from the germline V gene (reference sequence). Its CDR3 holds 15 amino acids, cysteine through phenylalanine. The kept DNA is CDR3 alone, 45 bases in frame from the first base. V is pruned by 6 bases and J by 10 bases, leaving 11 bases of the junction without a gene match. TCRbeta CDR3 regions were amplified from genomic DNA using the immunoSEQ Assay, a bias-controlled multiplex PCR. For the original study's pipeline: The number of nucleated cells in each sample was estimated from the amplification of reference gene primers within the assay. Sequence reads were collapsed and filtered to measure the absolute abundance of every unique TCRbeta CDR3 rearrangement. For each sample, productive Simpson clonality was calculated as the square root of Simpson's diversity index across productive rearrangements. TCRdb stores this immuneACCESS table with in-frame sequences only. Part of the clones is absent; in the studies checked, under half of the shortfall reflects unresolved V genes, and no reason is known for the rest. D and trimming were read from the DNA, whereas the V and J calls and clone size are those reported in that table. The sample table contains a few hundred thousand clones; only one count was recorded for about 80% of them. Around 3.6% of the sample comes from the top ten.

In the prospective study, participants were roughly 18 to 100 years old, resided in fewer than 25 geographic areas of the United States, and were enrolled through a virtual design. To assign participants to cohorts, the prospective study relied on clinical history that participants themselves reported in a screening survey and a study questionnaire. ImmuneRACE Cohort 3 recovered participants were defined by two consecutive negative NP/OP PCR tests, healthcare professional clearance, or symptom resolution. Each participant in the prospective study had whole blood, serum and a nasopharyngeal or oropharyngeal swab collected by mobile phlebotomists. Over a roughly 2-month period, participants in the prospective study had the option of providing additional blood draws and questionnaires. Before DNA extraction, blood samples from the prospective study were shipped at room temperature or frozen.

The sequence was collected from a man aged 45-65 years who had recovered from COVID-19. The sequencing sample was made of PBMCs or T cells enriched from blood (not recorded which). The chain joins TRBV27 to TRBJ2-1; TRBD2 lines up with 11 middle nucleotides. The CDR3 reads CASRHNSGREREQFF. The DNA sequence is as follows: TGTGCCAGCAGACACAATAGCGGGAGGGAACGGGAGCAGTTCTTC.